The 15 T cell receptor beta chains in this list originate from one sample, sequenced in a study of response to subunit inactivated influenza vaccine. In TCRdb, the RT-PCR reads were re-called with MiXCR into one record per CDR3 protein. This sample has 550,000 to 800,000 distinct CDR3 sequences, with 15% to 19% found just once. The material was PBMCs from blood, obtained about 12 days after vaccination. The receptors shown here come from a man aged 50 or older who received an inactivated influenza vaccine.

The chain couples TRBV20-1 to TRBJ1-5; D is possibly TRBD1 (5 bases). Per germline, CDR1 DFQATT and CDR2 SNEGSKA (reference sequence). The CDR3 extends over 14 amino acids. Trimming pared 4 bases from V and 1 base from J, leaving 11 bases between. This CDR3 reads CSAKTGTSNQPQHF. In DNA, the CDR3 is TGCAGTGCTAAAACCGGGACCAGCAATCAGCCCCAGCATTTT.

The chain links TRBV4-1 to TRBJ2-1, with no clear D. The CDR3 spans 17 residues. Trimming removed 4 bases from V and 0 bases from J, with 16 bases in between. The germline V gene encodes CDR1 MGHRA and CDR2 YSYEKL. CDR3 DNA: TGCGCCAGCAGCCGGTTTGACGACCTAAGCTCCTACAATGAGCAGTTCTTC. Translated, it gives CASSRFDDLSSYNEQFF.

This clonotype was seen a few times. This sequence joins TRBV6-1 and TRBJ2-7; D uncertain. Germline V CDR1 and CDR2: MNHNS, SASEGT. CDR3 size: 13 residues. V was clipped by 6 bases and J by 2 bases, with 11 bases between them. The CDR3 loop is CASSLRHPYEQYF. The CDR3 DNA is TGTGCCAGCAGCCTTAGACACCCCTACGAGCAGTACTTC.

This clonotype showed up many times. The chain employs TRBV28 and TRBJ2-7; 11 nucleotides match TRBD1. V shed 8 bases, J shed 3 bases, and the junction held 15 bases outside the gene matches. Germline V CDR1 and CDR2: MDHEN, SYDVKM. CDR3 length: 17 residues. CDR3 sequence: CASASPGQGDALYEQYF. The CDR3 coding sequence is TGTGCCAGCGCCTCCCCGGGACAGGGGGATGCCCTCTACGAGCAGTACTTC.

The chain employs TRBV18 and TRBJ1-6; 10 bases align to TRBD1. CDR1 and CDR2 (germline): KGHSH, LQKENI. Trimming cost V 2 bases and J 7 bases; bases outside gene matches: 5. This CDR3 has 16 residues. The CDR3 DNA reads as TGTGCCAGCTCACCAACCGGACAGGGGGGGAATTCACCCCTCCACTTT. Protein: CASSPTGQGGNSPLHF.

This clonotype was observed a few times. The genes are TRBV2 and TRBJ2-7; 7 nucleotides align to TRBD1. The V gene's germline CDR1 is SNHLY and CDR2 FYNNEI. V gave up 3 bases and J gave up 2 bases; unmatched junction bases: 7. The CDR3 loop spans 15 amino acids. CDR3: CASSEGQTKTYEQYF. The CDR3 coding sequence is TGTGCCAGCAGTGAGGGACAGACTAAGACCTACGAGCAGTACTTC.

The CDR3 region is CAIRGSTGYNEQFF. The DNA of the CDR3 is TGTGCCATCAGGGGCTCGACAGGGTACAATGAGCAGTTCTTC. The chain uses TRBV10-3 and TRBJ2-1; the match to TRBD1 covers 7 bases. V was pared by 6 bases and J by 4 bases, with 6 bases of the junction left unmatched. From germline, CDR1 is ENHRY and CDR2 SYGVKD. The CDR3 has 14 residues.

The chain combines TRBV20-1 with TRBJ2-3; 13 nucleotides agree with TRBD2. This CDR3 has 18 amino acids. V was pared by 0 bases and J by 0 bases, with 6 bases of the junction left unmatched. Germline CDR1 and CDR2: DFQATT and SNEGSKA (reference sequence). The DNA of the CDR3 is TGCAGTGCTAGAGATCGACTAGCGGGGGGTCTCAGCACAGATACGCAGTATTTT. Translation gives CSARDRLAGGLSTDTQYF.

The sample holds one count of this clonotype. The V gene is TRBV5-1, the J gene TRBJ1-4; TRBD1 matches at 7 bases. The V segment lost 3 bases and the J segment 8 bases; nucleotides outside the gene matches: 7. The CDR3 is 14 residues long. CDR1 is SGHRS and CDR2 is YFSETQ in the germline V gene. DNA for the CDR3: TGCGCCAGCAGCTCACAGGGGCATCGGGAAAAACTGTTTTTT. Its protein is CASSSQGHREKLFF.

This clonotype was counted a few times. This chain's CDR3 is CATSRDFSGGVVETQYF. The CDR3 DNA reads TGTGCCACCAGCAGAGATTTCAGCGGGGGGGTGGTAGAGACCCAGTACTTC. The chain recombines TRBV15 with TRBJ2-5, with 10 bases lining up with TRBD2. CDR3 length: 17 residues. Per the germline V gene, CDR1 is LNHNV and CDR2 is YYDKDF (reference sequence). The trim removed 0 bases at V and 4 bases at J, leaving 8 bases unmatched.

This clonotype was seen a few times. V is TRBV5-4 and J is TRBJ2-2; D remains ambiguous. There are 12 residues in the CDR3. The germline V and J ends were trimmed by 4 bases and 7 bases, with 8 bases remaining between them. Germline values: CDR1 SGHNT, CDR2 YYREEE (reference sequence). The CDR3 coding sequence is TGTGCCAGCAGCCCCGTCGGCGGGGAGCTGTTTTTT. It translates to CASSPVGGELFF. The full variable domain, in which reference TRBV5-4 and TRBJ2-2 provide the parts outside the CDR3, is ETGVTQSPTHLIKTRGQQVTLRCSSQSGHNTVSWYQQALGQGPQFIFQYYREEENGRGNFPPRFSGLQFPNYSSELNVNALELDDSALYLCASSPVGGELFFGEGSRLTVL.

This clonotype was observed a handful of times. CDR3 sequence: CASSLDRIETEAFF. The CDR3 bases are TGTGCCAGCAGTTTGGACAGGATAGAGACTGAAGCTTTCTTT. The chain links TRBV12-3 or TRBV12-4 to TRBJ1-1; 7 nucleotides agree with TRBD1. Trimming cost V 3 bases and J 5 bases; bases outside gene matches: 6. CDR3 size: 14 residues.

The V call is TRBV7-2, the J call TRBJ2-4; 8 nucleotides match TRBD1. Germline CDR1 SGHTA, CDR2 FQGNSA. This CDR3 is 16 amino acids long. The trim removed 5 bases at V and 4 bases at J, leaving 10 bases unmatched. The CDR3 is CASSLITGGTKNIQYF. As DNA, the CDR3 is TGTGCCAGCAGCCTAATAACAGGGGGTACTAAAAACATTCAGTACTTC.

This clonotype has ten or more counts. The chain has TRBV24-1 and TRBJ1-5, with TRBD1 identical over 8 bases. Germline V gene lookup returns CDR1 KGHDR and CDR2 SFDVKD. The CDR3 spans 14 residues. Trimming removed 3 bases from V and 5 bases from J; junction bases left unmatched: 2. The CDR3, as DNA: TGTGCCACCAGTGATGGACAGGGTGATCAGCCCCAGCATTTT. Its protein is CATSDGQGDQPQHF.

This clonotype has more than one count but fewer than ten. The CDR3 nucleotides read TGTGCCAGCAGTTACTCGAAGAGGAACACTGAAGCTTTCTTT. Its translation: CASSYSKRNTEAFF. The chain is built from TRBV6-5 and TRBJ1-1; no clear D gene. The V gene's germline CDR1 is MNHEY and CDR2 SVGAGI. This CDR3 contains 14 residues. V shed 0 bases and J shed 1 base, with 6 bases lying between them.